This T cell receptor (beta chain) was obtained from a study of post-analysis software for immune sequencing data (dated by TCRdb to between 2015 and 2017). For the wider study: The recorded disease courses included relapsing-remitting, secondary progressive and progressive-relapsing multiple sclerosis, and some patients had no subtype annotation. The patient repertoires were compared against more than 10 previously published healthy control repertoires obtained from donors aged 6 to 25 years. A subset of samples was prepared in parallel using single-end sample barcoding, then pooled and co-amplified after Illumina adapter ligation. Beyond this particular receptor, the publication reports: Strong co-clustering of samples prepared in the same batch was shown by direct clustering with F measure, prompting a batch-effect correction. Multiple sclerosis patients had significantly lower normalized Chao1 diversity than controls, a result that suggests substantial peripheral T-cell clonal expansion. The control group was slightly older than the multiple sclerosis patient group. Significantly higher frequencies in patients than in controls were found for roughly 5 TRBV segments, including TRBV5-6, TRBV5-1 and TRBV20-1.

TCR beta repertoires were profiled from peripheral blood of 13 young patients with multiple sclerosis to demonstrate the VDJtools post-analysis software. The multiple sclerosis patients were children and adolescents ranging in age from roughly 6 to 15 years. Library preparation used PCR. Sequencing instrument: Illumina HiSeq 2500. Unique molecular identifiers were incorporated into TCR beta cDNA libraries to reduce PCR and sequencing biases. Per 1 to 10 million input T cells, approximately 500,000 cDNA molecules were obtained, such that each molecule approximated one T cell. The same protocol used for the earlier healthy control dataset was applied to prepare and sequence the patient libraries. Samples belonging to the same batch were prepared together, multiplexed and sequenced on a shared HiSeq lane. The study's own analysis went as follows. MIGEC handled the raw barcoded reads, throwing out single-read molecular identifier groups before consensus assembly and CDR3 extraction. VDJtools was used for post-analysis of the clonotype tables, with diversity normalized by down-sampling every dataset to the smallest sample size. Repertoire overlap clustering matched CDR3 amino acid but not nucleotide sequences to correct batch-related cross-sample contamination. The public reads were reanalyzed by TCRdb: fastp trimming at Q25, MiXCR alignment, in-frame beta chains only. Under each unique CDR3 protein, matching rows form one entry showing the most common genes and DNA. The V and J calls and clone size come from TCRdb's table, not from the authors' own analysis. This sample has hundreds of thousands of distinct CDR3 sequences in its table, and 25% to 30% of those were observed once. The ten biggest clones cover approximately 0.55% of the sample.

Including the terminal cysteine and phenylalanine, the CDR3 comprises 15 residues. Only the CDR3 DNA is retained, 45 bases long and in frame from the first base. CDR1 and CDR2, looked up from the germline V gene (reference sequence), are MNHEY and SMNVEV. Germline trimming amounts to 6 bases on V and 7 bases on J, with 10 as the count of junction bases outside the gene matches. As regards this clonotype: It lacks a known antigen. Base qualities are missing; no much larger clone stands one base away.

The receptor was derived from a girl aged 10-17 years with multiple sclerosis. Input material: blood. The chain couples TRBV27 to TRBJ2-1, and 9 junction bases match TRBD2. CDR3 reads: CASSPSGGRGNEQFF. The bases are TGTGCCAGCAGCCCCTCTGGCGGGAGGGGTAATGAGCAGTTCTTC.